Sequencing of this TCR beta chain was carried out in a study of CD8 T cells in Susac syndrome. Sequencing of TCR beta, carried out with a high-throughput approach, was applied to CD8+ and CD4+ T cells from the blood. Age- and sex-matched healthy donors served as the control group. Purification of the CD8+ and CD4+ T cells relied on negative isolation, and TEMRA cells underwent FACS enrichment. Reverse transcription used roughly 0.45 to 1 ug RNA and random hexamers. An immunoSEQ multiplex PCR amplified TCR beta CDR3 over 54 Vbeta and 13 Jbeta. TCRdb re-called the immunoSEQ multiplex PCR reads with MiXCR, one entry per CDR3 protein. The repertoire holds about 120,000 distinct CDR3 sequences, about nine tenths seen once, with less than 0.15% in the top ten. CDR1 SGHTA and CDR2 FQGNSA come from the germline V gene. Trimming pared 1 base from V and 4 bases from J, leaving 13 bases between. CDR3 length: 15 amino acids.

The chain recombines TRBV7-2 with TRBJ1-1, with D perhaps matching TRBD1 (5 bases). Source material: CD4+ T cells from PBMCs. This receptor was identified in a human donor in good health. The CDR3 loop reads CASSLGPGSGTEAFF. CDR3 sequence (DNA): TGTGCCAGCAGCTTAGGACCAGGGTCGGGCACTGAAGCTTTCTTT.